Listed below are T cell receptor beta chains from one sample, sequenced in a study of cytomegalovirus exposure and HLA in healthy donors. The data were produced by immunoSEQ multiplex PCR, yet TCRdb's version contains in-frame clones alone and is incomplete. The table lists about 130,000 clones, approximately 80% of them singletons. Material for sequencing was PBMCs. Receptor source: a man between 18 and 29 years old in good health and CMV-seronegative. Both conserved end residues are part of each CDR3. A D gene is named only where the DNA matches it firmly. Rows give clone size only sometimes, using once, few, many, or a class for an expanded clone.

clone size | J gene | V gene | D gene | CDR3 DNA | CDR3 protein
. | TRBJ1-2 | TRBV18 | TRBD1 | TGTGCCAGCTCACTACCGGGACAGGACTATGGCTACACCTTC | CASSLPGQDYGYTF
. | TRBJ1-2 | TRBV7-3 | . | TGTGCCAGCAGCTTAGGCCAGGGGACCTGCGGCTACACCTTC | CASSLGQGTCGYTF
. | TRBJ2-1 | TRBV7-2 | TRBD1 | TGTGCCAGCAGCCGTACCGCCGGGACAGGTTACAATGAGCAGTTCTTC | CASSRTAGTGYNEQFF
. | TRBJ1-2 | TRBV5-6 | TRBD1 | TGTGCCAGCAGCTTCCGGGACAGGGGAAGCGGCTACACCTTC | CASSFRDRGSGYTF
. | TRBJ1-5 | TRBV2 | . | TGTGCCAGCAGTTCAGAATTAGGGGTGTCATCTTGGCCCCAGCATTTT | CASSSELGVSSWPQHF
. | TRBJ1-5 | TRBV10-3 | . | TGTGCCATCAGTGGTCGGGATTCTCAGCCCCAGCATTTT | CAISGRDSQPQHF
. | TRBJ2-3 | TRBV29-1 | TRBD2 | TGCAGCGTTTTAGCGGGGGTCGCAGATACGCAGTATTTT | CSVLAGVADTQYF
. | TRBJ1-1 | TRBV11-2 | . | TGTGCCAGCAGCTTAGCCCGGGGACACTTGAACACTGAAGCTTTCTTT | CASSLARGHLNTEAFF
. | TRBJ2-3 | TRBV9 | . | TGTGCCAGCAGCGGAACAGGGCCGTATACGCAGTATTTT | CASSGTGPYTQYF
once | TRBJ2-3 | TRBV10-3 | TRBD2 | TGTGCCATCAGTCTAAGCGGGGCCAGCACAGATACGCAGTATTTT | CAISLSGASTDTQYF
. | TRBJ2-7 | TRBV5-3 | TRBD1 | TGTGCCAGAAGTAACGACAGGGGTCGGAACGAGCAGTACTTC | CARSNDRGRNEQYF
. | TRBJ2-3 | TRBV5-4 | . | TGTGCCAGCAGCTTGGCGGGAACAGATACGCAGTATTTT | CASSLAGTDTQYF
. | TRBJ2-7 | TRBV2 | . | TGTGCCAGCAGTAACGGACAGACCTACGAGCAGTACTTC | CASSNGQTYEQYF
once | TRBJ2-1 | TRBV11-2 | . | TGTGCCAGCAGCTTAGAATCCATCAATGAGCAGTTCTTC | CASSLESINEQFF
. | TRBJ1-1 | TRBV30 | TRBD1 | TGTGCCTGGAACAGGGGCCTGAACACTGAAGCTTTCTTT | CAWNRGLNTEAFF
. | TRBJ2-2 | TRBV5-1 | TRBD2 | TGCGCCAGCAGCTTGTCTCGGGGGGGCCCGGCCGGGGAGCTGTTTTTT | CASSLSRGGPAGELFF
. | TRBJ1-4 | TRBV2 | TRBD1 | TGTGCCAGCATCATGCCGGGACAGCCTAATGAAAAACTGTTTTTT | CASIMPGQPNEKLFF
once | TRBJ1-6 | TRBV4-1 | . | TGCGCCAGCAGCCAAAACCGATGGGGGGGTTCACCCCTCCACTTT | CASSQNRWGGSPLHF
. | TRBJ2-1 | TRBV10-1 | TRBD2 | TGCGCCAGCAGTGGCGCCAGCGGGGCCTCCTACAATGAGCAGTTCTTC | CASSGASGASYNEQFF
. | TRBJ2-4 | TRBV15 | . | TGTGCCACCAGCAGGGCACCTCATGCGGGGGCTGTAGCCAAAAACATTCAGTACTTC | CATSRAPHAGAVAKNIQYF
. | TRBJ1-4 | TRBV7-8 | TRBD1 | TGTGCCAGCAGCTTCGATAACAGGGGGCCCAGAGGTGAAAAACTGTTTTTT | CASSFDNRGPRGEKLFF
. | TRBJ1-2 | TRBV30 | . | TGTGCCTGGAGTGTCGGAGGAGGGGGCTACACCTTC | CAWSVGGGGYTF
. | TRBJ1-5 | TRBV19 | . | TGTGCCAGTAGTATAGATTTACAGCACAATCAGCCCCAGCATTTT | CASSIDLQHNQPQHF
. | TRBJ1-2 | TRBV7-3 | . | TGTGCCAGCAGCCTCGCGGGATCTAACTATGGCTACACCTTC | CASSLAGSNYGYTF
. | TRBJ1-3 | TRBV6-6 | . | TGTGCCAGCAGTCGGGTACGCGCGAGCTCTGGAAACACCATATATTTT | CASSRVRASSGNTIYF
. | TRBJ1-2 | TRBV5-4 | TRBD1 | TGTGCCAGCAGCTCCCTCAAGCGCAGGACAGGTCTATCTTCCGGTGGCTACACCTTC | CASSSLKRRTGLSSGGYTF
once | TRBJ2-7 | TRBV6-5 | TRBD2 | TGTGCCAGCAGTTACCTGACTAGCGGGAACCCCTACGAGCAGTACTTC | CASSYLTSGNPYEQYF
. | TRBJ1-6 | TRBV23-1 | TRBD1 | TGCGCCAGCAGTCAATCTAGCCGGACAGGGGCTCGTAGTTCACCCCTCCACTTT | CASSQSSRTGARSSPLHF
. | TRBJ1-2 | TRBV5-6 | . | TGTGCCAGCAGCTCTTGGGAGGACAATGATGTGTATGGCTACACCTTC | CASSSWEDNDVYGYTF
. | TRBJ1-5 | TRBV7-6 | . | TGTGCCAGCAGCTCGGGGGGCCCTGGGAGCAATCAGCCCCAGCATTTT | CASSSGGPGSNQPQHF
. | TRBJ2-1 | TRBV7-6 | TRBD2 | TGTGCCAGCAGCCGTTCTAGCGGGGGGGCTCATGAGCAGTTCTTC | CASSRSSGGAHEQFF
. | TRBJ1-1 | TRBV7-3 | . | TGTGCCAGCAGCTCCACGCAAACAGGAAGAGCTTTCTTT | CASSSTQTGRAFF
. | TRBJ1-4 | TRBV4-1 | . | TGCGCCAGCAGACAAGTCGGGGCCGGGACATCTGAAAAACTGTTTTTT | CASRQVGAGTSEKLFF